These T cell receptor beta chains were read from a single sample in a study of blood T cells in healthy people across ages. Each CDR3 protein is one row after TCRdb ran MiXCR on the 5' RACE reads. This sample has more than 900,000 distinct CDR3 sequences; almost 25% occur once, and the top ten carry about 0.8%. This same sample was also taken into another study, of T cells of mothers and their children.

Input material: blood. Every receptor here comes from a girl aged 2-10 years in good health. The CDR3 runs from the conserved cysteine through the conserved F or W. D genes are given only for firm matches. A clone size is listed for some rows: how often the clone was seen (once, few, many), or a class if it is expanded.

v_call	d_call	j_call	clone_size	cdr3_nt	cdr3_aa
TRBV20-1	-	TRBJ2-4	-	TGCAGTGCTCCGACTGGTGGCATTCAGTACTTC	CSAPTGGIQYF
TRBV5-1	-	TRBJ2-1	-	TGCGCCAGCAGCCTGGAGGGAGGAAAGGCTGCCAGGGAAAGCAATGAGCAGTTCTTC	CASSLEGGKAARESNEQFF
TRBV29-1	-	TRBJ1-6	few	TGCAGCGTCGTCGATGAGACGGGAGTGGGTTCACCCCTCCACTTT	CSVVDETGVGSPLHF
TRBV6-2/TRBV6-3	-	TRBJ1-1	-	TGTGCCAGCAGAAATCAGGGGACTGAAGCTTTCTTT	CASRNQGTEAFF
TRBV28	-	TRBJ2-7	-	TGTGCCAGCAGTTTGCCAGGTGGCGGTGACCACGAGCAGTACTTC	CASSLPGGGDHEQYF
TRBV29-1	-	TRBJ1-4	few	TGCAGCGTCTTCGACAGACTTAATGAAAAACTGTTTTTT	CSVFDRLNEKLFF
TRBV9	TRBD1	TRBJ1-3	few	TGTGCCAGCAGCGACCGGGACAGCCGGAACACCATATATTTT	CASSDRDSRNTIYF
TRBV5-5	-	TRBJ2-5	-	TGTGCCAGCAGCTTGGATTTGGAGGAGACCCAGTACTTC	CASSLDLEETQYF
TRBV20-1	TRBD1	TRBJ1-5	-	TGCAGTGCTAGGGGGGGACAGGGTGGCAATCAGCCCCAGCATTTT	CSARGGQGGNQPQHF
TRBV28	-	TRBJ2-7	-	TGTGCCAGCAGTTTTATTGGACAGTCCTACGAGCAGTACTTC	CASSFIGQSYEQYF
TRBV25-1	-	TRBJ1-2	-	TGTGCCAGCCTTGACTGGAATGGCTACACCTTC	CASLDWNGYTF
TRBV20-1	TRBD1	TRBJ2-3	-	TGCAGTGCTAGAGGAGGGGGACAGTTCACAGATACGCAGTATTTT	CSARGGGQFTDTQYF
TRBV27	-	TRBJ1-5	-	TGTGCCAGCAGTCCAGGAGTTGGGGTTCAGCCCCAGCATTTT	CASSPGVGVQPQHF
TRBV5-8	-	TRBJ1-1	few	TGTGCCAGCAGCTTATTCATACAGGGAAATGAGGGCACTGAAGCTTTCTTT	CASSLFIQGNEGTEAFF
TRBV3-1	-	TRBJ2-1	few	TGTGTCAGCAGCCAAGAGGGGGAGCGGACCTACAATGAGCAGTTCTTC	CVSSQEGERTYNEQFF
TRBV28	-	TRBJ1-5	-	TGTGCCAGCAGTTTGCGGGGAGTGAGCAATCAGCCCCAGCATTTT	CASSLRGVSNQPQHF
TRBV12-3/TRBV12-4	-	TRBJ2-7	-	TGTGCCAGCAGTTTCCCCCCCCAAGTCTACGAGCAGTACTTC	CASSFPPQVYEQYF
TRBV18	-	TRBJ2-5	-	TGTGCCAGCTCACCATCAATTGTCAATTGGACCCAGTACTTC	CASSPSIVNWTQYF
TRBV6-6	-	TRBJ1-1	-	TGTGCCAGCACCCAAGGGTACACTGAAGCTTTCTTT	CASTQGYTEAFF
TRBV25-1	TRBD2	TRBJ2-1	-	TGTGCCACCGGCCTAACTAGCGGGAGAATCTATGAGCAGTTCTTC	CATGLTSGRIYEQFF
TRBV6-5	-	TRBJ1-6	few	TGTGCCAGCAACGGACGAGACATGTATTCACCCCTCCACTTT	CASNGRDMYSPLHF
TRBV29-1	-	TRBJ2-2	once	TGCAGCGTTGAGATCGCGAACACCGGGGAGCTGTTTTTT	CSVEIANTGELFF
TRBV5-6	-	TRBJ2-5	-	TGTGCCAACAGCTGGGGGGAGTGGGGGACCCAGTACTTC	CANSWGEWGTQYF
TRBV19	-	TRBJ1-1	-	TGTGCCACCCTAATGAACACTGAAGCTTTCTTT	CATLMNTEAFF
TRBV12-3/TRBV12-4	TRBD1	TRBJ2-5	-	TGTGCCAGCAGTTCCCGGGACAGGGGGCTTGAGACCCAGTACTTC	CASSSRDRGLETQYF
TRBV5-1	-	TRBJ2-7	few	TGCGCCAGCAGCTCTAACAGCGACTACGAGCAGTACTTC	CASSSNSDYEQYF
TRBV5-1	-	TRBJ2-5	many	TGCGCCAGCAGCTTGGAAGGACGAGGCCAAGAGACCCAGTACTTC	CASSLEGRGQETQYF
TRBV4-2	TRBD1	TRBJ1-6	-	TGTGCCAGCAGCCAAGAGGTGGACAGGCGGCTGGGAAATTCACCCCTCCACTTT	CASSQEVDRRLGNSPLHF
TRBV28	-	TRBJ2-7	few	TGTGCCAGCAGTTTCCGTGACGACAGCTACGAGCAGTACTTC	CASSFRDDSYEQYF
TRBV29-1	-	TRBJ1-2	-	TGCAGCGTCCAGGCCCCAGAAGCTGGCTACACCTTC	CSVQAPEAGYTF
TRBV20-1	-	TRBJ2-1	-	TGCAGTGCTAACCGAAACAATGAGCAGTTCTTC	CSANRNNEQFF
TRBV12-3/TRBV12-4	-	TRBJ2-5	few	TGTGCCAGCAGCCGGGACTCCGGCCGGACCCAGTACTTC	CASSRDSGRTQYF
TRBV10-3	-	TRBJ2-5	-	TGTGCCATCAGGCTTGGCGGCAGCGAAGAGACCCAGTACTTC	CAIRLGGSEETQYF
TRBV29-1	-	TRBJ2-3	-	TGCAGCGTCGACGAGGCAGACTCTTGGGCCACAGATACGCAGTATTTT	CSVDEADSWATDTQYF
TRBV7-9	-	TRBJ2-5	-	TGCGCCAGCAGCTCGACTCAGATACAAGAGACCCAGTACTTC	CASSSTQIQETQYF
TRBV9	-	TRBJ1-2	few	TGTGCCAGCAGCACGTTAAATGGCTACACCTTC	CASSTLNGYTF
TRBV29-1	-	TRBJ2-3	-	TGCAGCGTTCTGACAGACACAGATACGCAGTATTTT	CSVLTDTDTQYF
TRBV27	TRBD2	TRBJ2-7	few	TGTGCCAGCAGTGCCCGCGGGGGAACCTACGAGCAGTACTTC	CASSARGGTYEQYF
TRBV13	-	TRBJ2-1	few	TGTGCCAGCAGCGGGCGGGACTCCCACTACTACAATGAGCAGTTCTTC	CASSGRDSHYYNEQFF
TRBV29-1	-	TRBJ1-2	-	TGCAGCGTTCGGGGGGCCAGTGGCTACACCTTC	CSVRGASGYTF
TRBV6-4	-	TRBJ2-2	many	TGTGCCAGCAGTGAAGGGAACACCGGGGAGCTGTTTTTT	CASSEGNTGELFF